This T cell receptor beta chain was documented in a study of cytomegalovirus exposure and HLA in healthy donors. The PCR contained 60 Vbeta and 13 Jbeta primers. Clones were sequenced by immunoSEQ multiplex PCR, and TCRdb holds only the in-frame ones, with some missing. The sample holds approximately 160,000 clones, 60% to 80% seen once. Overall study results and limits: Earlier analysis yielded a pattern in which most TCR beta V segments were productive about 90% or about 30% of the time. Available immune exposure information covered CMV serostatus only.

Turning to this clone: Its antigen is currently unknown.

The V end was cut by 6 bases, the J end by 4 bases, with 13 bases between. The CDR3 loop spans 13 amino acids. Germline CDR1 SGHNT, CDR2 YYREEE (reference sequence). This rearrangement joins TRBV5-4 to TRBJ1-2; TRBD1 might be the D (5 bases). The clonotype was recovered from a woman in her forties in good health and CMV-seropositive. The sequencing sample was made of PBMCs. CDR3 in amino acids: CASTLWGGYGYTF. The CDR3 nucleotides are TGTGCCAGCACCTTATGGGGGGGCTATGGCTACACCTTC.